The 32 T cell receptor beta chains listed next were all sequenced from one sample in a study of blood T cells in healthy people across ages. Primers used in a second PCR of roughly 7 to 12 cycles were a sample-barcoded 5' primer and a J-beta primer mix. A single record per CDR3 protein comes from TCRdb applying MiXCR to the 5' RACE reads. The profile shows about 640,000 distinct CDR3 sequences, roughly 53% of them singletons. What was sequenced was blood. The origin of the receptors is a man aged 60-69 years in good health.

The rearrangement links TRBV28 to TRBJ2-3; tentatively, D is TRBD1 or TRBD2 (6 bases each). The ends were cut back, 5 bases at V and 2 bases at J, with 17 bases in the middle. Germline loops: CDR1 MDHEN, CDR2 SYDVKM. This CDR3 has 16 residues. For the CDR3, the DNA is TGTGCCAGCAGTCCCGCCCCCAGGGGACTCACAGATACGCAGTATTTT. This gives the protein CASSPAPRGLTDTQYF.

The chain joins TRBV4-2 to TRBJ2-3; 10 nucleotides align to TRBD2. J lost 0 bases, V lost 4 bases, and 4 bases had no gene match. The CDR3 runs to 16 residues. Germline V gene sequence: CDR1 LGHNA, CDR2 YNFKEQ. In nucleotides, the CDR3 is TGTGCCAGCAGCCCAAAGCGGGGGGGTAGCACAGATACGCAGTATTTT. It specifies CASSPKRGGSTDTQYF.

CDR3 residues: CASSLERGGREKLFF. The CDR3 nucleotides read TGTGCCAGCAGCTTAGAAAGGGGGGGGCGCGAAAAACTGTTTTTT. The rearrangement uses TRBV7-9 and TRBJ1-4, with D possibly being TRBD1 (6 bases). Per germline, CDR1 SEHNR and CDR2 FQNEAQ (reference sequence). The CDR3 loop spans 15 amino acids. Trimming left V 1 base short and J 8 bases short, with 14 bases between.

The chain couples TRBV6-5 to TRBJ2-2, with D tentatively TRBD2 (5 bases). Germline CDR1 is MNHEY and CDR2 is SVGAGI. The CDR3 has 17 residues. Trimming pared 2 bases from V and 6 bases from J, leaving 19 bases between. The CDR3 region is CASSYGRQRGVAGELFF. The CDR3, as DNA: TGTGCCAGCAGTTACGGGCGACAACGGGGAGTGGCCGGGGAGCTGTTTTTT.

The V call is TRBV24-1, the J call TRBJ2-1; D is uncertain. Trimming removed 4 bases at V and 5 bases at J, with 5 bases between. The CDR3 runs to 12 residues. CDR1 is KGHDR, CDR2 SFDVKD, per germline. The CDR3 reads CATSDRNNEQFF. CDR3 coding DNA: TGTGCCACCAGTGACCGTAACAATGAGCAGTTCTTC.

In this sample, this clonotype turned up a few times. The CDR3, as DNA: TGTGCCAGCAGCCAACAGACCGGGACCTTGGGGGGCAATGAGCAGTTCTTC. This translates into CASSQQTGTLGGNEQFF. The V and J genes are TRBV5-5 and TRBJ2-1; possible D gene TRBD2, 6 bases. Trimming removed 4 bases from V and 6 bases from J, with 23 bases in between. Germline CDR1 is SGHKS and CDR2 is YYEKEE (reference sequence). The CDR3 has 17 residues.

The chain carries TRBV24-1 and TRBJ2-3; D remains unclear. The CDR3 covers 15 residues. Germline V gene lookup returns CDR1 KGHDR and CDR2 SFDVKD. V gave up 6 bases and J gave up 2 bases, with 14 bases separating them. The CDR3 DNA reads as TGTGCCACCAGTAGTGCCGGTATCCCCACAGATACGCAGTATTTT. Translating gives CATSSAGIPTDTQYF.

V and J are TRBV10-1 and TRBJ2-4; 9 positions match TRBD1. Losses at the gene ends were 2 bases for V and 2 bases for J; bases not matched to a gene: 4. CDR3 length: 16 residues. In germline, CDR1 is WNHNN, CDR2 SYGVQD (reference sequence). The CDR3 DNA reads as TGCGCCAGCAGTGAGGACAGGGGGGGTACCAAAAACATTCAGTACTTC. This codes for CASSEDRGGTKNIQYF.

This clonotype was counted only a few times. J is TRBJ2-1 and V is TRBV2, with TRBD2 identical over 9 bases. Germline CDR1 SNHLY, CDR2 FYNNEI. V trimming: 1 base; J trimming: 5 bases; junction bases outside the gene matches: 9. There are 17 residues in the CDR3. The CDR3 DNA sequence: TGTGCCAGCAGTGAAGTGCCGACTATAGCGGGGGACAATGAGCAGTTCTTC. Translation: CASSEVPTIAGDNEQFF.

The gene calls are TRBV20-1 and TRBJ1-1; D call uncertain. Trimming pared 3 bases from V and 1 base from J, leaving 9 bases between. The CDR3 has 13 residues. Germline-derived CDR1 and CDR2 are DFQATT and SNEGSKA (reference sequence). The CDR3 protein is CSASVAANTEAFF. The DNA of the CDR3 is TGCAGTGCTAGTGTGGCGGCGAACACTGAAGCTTTCTTT.

The chain links TRBV2 to TRBJ2-3; D gene uncertain. CDR3 length: 13 amino acids. Germline loops: CDR1 SNHLY, CDR2 FYNNEI. The V end lost 7 bases, the J end lost 1 base, and 9 bases lay between the germline ends. CDR3 region: CASNTLGTDTQYF. The CDR3 DNA is TGTGCCAGCAACACCCTCGGCACAGATACGCAGTATTTT.

Only a few counts were recorded for this clonotype. This chain links TRBV25-1 with TRBJ1-2, with TRBD1 as a possible D gene (5 bases). CDR3 length: 13 residues. The V and J ends lost 3 bases and 3 bases respectively, with 8 bases between them. Germline values: CDR1 MGHDK, CDR2 SYGVNS. CDR3 bases: TGTGCCAGCAGTGATTCAGGGTACTATGGCTACACCTTC. This gives the protein CASSDSGYYGYTF.

The V gene is TRBV12-3 or TRBV12-4, the J gene TRBJ2-7, with 7 bases that match TRBD2. This CDR3 has 14 amino acids. Trimming took 1 base from V and 6 from J; bases not matched to a gene: 6. In DNA, the CDR3 is TGTGCCAGCAGTTTAGGCGGGGGACCCTCCGAGCAGTACTTC. Translation gives CASSLGGGPSEQYF.

The chain links TRBV20-1 to TRBJ2-3; tentatively, D is TRBD1 (7 bases). The V gene's germline CDR1 is DFQATT and CDR2 SNEGSKA (reference sequence). The V end lost 6 bases, the J end lost 0 bases, and 16 bases lay between the germline ends. This CDR3 spans 15 amino acids. The CDR3 here is CSAGGDSTSTDTQYF. The CDR3 DNA follows: TGCAGTGCGGGCGGGGACAGCACTAGCACAGATACGCAGTATTTT.

The V and J genes are TRBV20-1 and TRBJ2-5, with 14 positions matching TRBD2. The germline gives CDR1 DFQATT, CDR2 SNEGSKA (reference sequence). This CDR3 has 15 amino acids. With V trimmed by 4 bases and J by 4 bases, 5 bases remained unmatched. The DNA for the CDR3 is TGCAGTGCTACCGGACTAGCGGGGGGCGGAGAGACCCAGTACTTC. Protein product: CSATGLAGGGETQYF.

This clonotype was seen more than once but under ten times. The CDR3 DNA is TGCAGCGTTACGCCCAGCAATGAGCAGTTCTTC. Translating it yields CSVTPSNEQFF. This chain joins TRBV29-1 and TRBJ2-1; D remains ambiguous. The CDR3 length is 11 residues. Trimming left V 5 bases short and J 6 bases short, with 8 bases between. In germline, CDR1 is SQVTM, CDR2 ANQGSEA.

This chain uses TRBV15 with TRBJ2-5; no definite D call. Trimming took off 1 base at V and 0 bases at J, with 15 bases between the two ends. Germline V CDR1 and CDR2: LNHNV, YYDKDF (reference sequence). This CDR3 comprises 17 residues. CDR3 protein: CATSRVGSGRYQETQYF. CDR3 coding DNA: TGTGCCACCAGCAGAGTGGGGTCTGGGCGGTACCAAGAGACCCAGTACTTC.

The J gene is TRBJ2-1, the V gene TRBV5-1; D gene ambiguous. The CDR3 spans 16 residues. V was shortened by 0 bases and J by 6 bases, with 16 bases between the two germline ends. CDR1 and CDR2 (germline): SGHRS, YFSETQ. The CDR3 sequence is CASSLVATPGFNEQFF. As DNA, the CDR3 is TGCGCCAGCAGCTTGGTGGCAACCCCAGGATTCAATGAGCAGTTCTTC. Variable domain in full (rest from reference TRBV5-1 and TRBJ2-1): KAGVTQTPRYLIKTRGQQVTLSCSPISGHRSVSWYQQTPGQGLQFLFEYFSETQRNKGNFPGRFSGRQFSNSRSEMNVSTLELGDSALYLCASSLVATPGFNEQFFGPGTRLTVL.

V gene TRBV30 combines with J gene TRBJ1-1; D unclear. V lost 0 bases to trimming and J lost 0 bases, with 11 bases between them. From germline, CDR1 is GTSNPN and CDR2 SVGIG (reference sequence). The CDR3 spans 15 residues. The CDR3 nucleotides are TGTGCCTGGAGTGTACGGCCCAGTCTGAACACTGAAGCTTTCTTT. It yields the protein CAWSVRPSLNTEAFF.

The V call is TRBV5-1, the J call TRBJ2-1; a weak D match, TRBD1 (6 bases). The J call may be incorrect, as the DNA end agrees better with TRBJ2-7. The CDR3 covers 17 residues. From germline, CDR1 is SGHRS and CDR2 YFSETQ. The chain's CDR3 is CASSLGDMGAYYNEQYF. The CDR3 DNA reads as TGCGCCAGCAGCTTGGGGGATATGGGGGCTTACTACAATGAGCAGTACTTC.

The V call is TRBV20-1, the J call TRBJ2-1; 7 positions agree with TRBD1. From germline, CDR1 is DFQATT and CDR2 SNEGSKA (reference sequence). J gave up 5 bases and V 0 bases, and 7 bases lay outside the gene matches. The CDR3 spans 15 residues. CDR3 in DNA: TGCAGTGCTAGAGAACCGGGACAGTATAACAATGAGCAGTTCTTC. Translating it yields CSAREPGQYNNEQFF.

The rearrangement links TRBV29-1 to TRBJ2-1, with D unclear. The germline V gene has CDR1 SQVTM and CDR2 ANQGSEA. This CDR3 is 10 amino acids long. The V end was cut by 7 bases, the J end by 5 bases, with 6 bases between. The DNA of the CDR3 is TGCAGCGGAAACAACAATGAGCAGTTCTTC. Its protein is CSGNNNEQFF.

This clonotype showed up just a few times. This chain links TRBV5-1 with TRBJ2-1, with 11 bases that match TRBD2. Losses at the gene ends were 4 bases for V and 7 bases for J; bases not matched to a gene: 4. The V gene's germline CDR1 is SGHRS and CDR2 YFSETQ. The CDR3 covers 14 residues. Here the CDR3 reads CASSISGGANEQFF. The CDR3 region has the DNA TGCGCCAGCAGCATTAGCGGGGGGGCTAATGAGCAGTTCTTC.

This clonotype has more than one count but fewer than ten. V usage is TRBV5-5 and J usage is TRBJ2-5, with a tentative D call TRBD2 (5 bases). The CDR3 consists of 14 residues. Germline V gene data show CDR1 as SGHKS and CDR2 as YYEKEE (reference sequence). Trimming stripped 3 bases from V and 1 base from J, with 10 bases between. CDR3 loop: CASSWGGGQETQYF. The DNA of the CDR3 is TGTGCCAGCAGCTGGGGTGGAGGCCAAGAGACCCAGTACTTC.

This chain links TRBV4-1 with TRBJ1-6, with D unresolved. V was trimmed by 2 bases and J by 6 bases, leaving 11 bases between them. The germline V gene has CDR1 MGHRA and CDR2 YSYEKL. The length of the CDR3 is 15 residues. The CDR3 DNA reads TGCGCCAGCAGCCAACCTGGACCGAGTAATTCACCCCTCCACTTT. The encoded protein is CASSQPGPSNSPLHF.

V gene TRBV20-1 combines with J gene TRBJ2-3; D gene ambiguous. The CDR3 consists of 14 residues. CDR1 and CDR2 from the germline V gene are DFQATT and SNEGSKA (reference sequence). V was pared by 4 bases and J by 1 base, with 12 bases between. CDR3 bases: TGCAGTGCTAACTCCCCCACCGGCACAGATACGCAGTATTTT. Translation gives CSANSPTGTDTQYF.

The chain carries TRBV5-1 and TRBJ2-6; D is ambiguous. CDR1 and CDR2 (germline): SGHRS, YFSETQ. The CDR3 totals 15 residues. V lost 6 bases, J lost 0 bases, and 10 bases lay in between. CDR3 in DNA: TGCGCCAGCACCAATCCGGGCTCTGGGGCCAACGTCCTGACTTTC. Translation gives CASTNPGSGANVLTF.

To note about this clonotype: Mismatch with germline at one junction end may stem from a read error. This chain connects TRBV3-1 to TRBJ1-6, with 7 bases matching TRBD1. Germline loops: CDR1 LGHDT, CDR2 YNNKEL (reference sequence). This CDR3 comprises 14 residues. This CDR3 is CACSQEDRDSPLHF. The CDR3 nucleotides read TGTGCCTGCAGCCAAGAAGACAGGGATTCACCCCTCCACTTT.

In regard to this clonotype: A junction boundary mismatches the germline segment, possibly from a read error. The chain uses TRBV5-1 and TRBJ1-4; a weak D match, TRBD1 (6 bases). Germline CDR1 SGHRS, CDR2 YFSETQ. CDR3 size: 15 residues. Here the CDR3 reads CASSEQGLPNEKPFF. The CDR3 nucleotides read TGCGCCAGCAGCGAACAGGGTCTGCCTAATGAAAAACCGTTTTTT.

This clonotype has more than one count but fewer than ten. The chain couples TRBV20-1 to TRBJ2-4; D is undetermined. Trimming took off 6 bases at V and 6 bases at J, with 15 bases between the two ends. The CDR3 spans 13 residues. Per the germline V gene, CDR1 is DFQATT and CDR2 is SNEGSKA (reference sequence). This CDR3 reads CSAAPPLRNIQYF. The DNA of the CDR3 is TGCAGTGCCGCCCCCCCATTGAGAAACATTCAGTACTTC.

The chain links TRBV5-1 to TRBJ2-5, with TRBD1 matching 9 bases. Trimming took 3 bases from V and 1 from J; bases not matched to a gene: 4. This CDR3 is built from 15 residues. Germline CDR1 reads SGHRS; CDR2 reads YFSETQ. CDR3 protein: CASSSGTGFQETQYF. The CDR3 region has the DNA TGCGCCAGCAGCTCCGGGACAGGGTTCCAAGAGACCCAGTACTTC.

The genes are TRBV7-8 and TRBJ2-1, with D hard to call. V was cut by 4 bases and J by 8 bases, with 12 bases left in between. The length of the CDR3 is 13 residues. Germline CDR1 and CDR2: SGHVS and FQNEAQ. CDR3 loop: CASSSSTVHEQFF. Written as DNA, the CDR3 is TGTGCCAGCAGCTCCTCTACCGTCCATGAGCAGTTCTTC.